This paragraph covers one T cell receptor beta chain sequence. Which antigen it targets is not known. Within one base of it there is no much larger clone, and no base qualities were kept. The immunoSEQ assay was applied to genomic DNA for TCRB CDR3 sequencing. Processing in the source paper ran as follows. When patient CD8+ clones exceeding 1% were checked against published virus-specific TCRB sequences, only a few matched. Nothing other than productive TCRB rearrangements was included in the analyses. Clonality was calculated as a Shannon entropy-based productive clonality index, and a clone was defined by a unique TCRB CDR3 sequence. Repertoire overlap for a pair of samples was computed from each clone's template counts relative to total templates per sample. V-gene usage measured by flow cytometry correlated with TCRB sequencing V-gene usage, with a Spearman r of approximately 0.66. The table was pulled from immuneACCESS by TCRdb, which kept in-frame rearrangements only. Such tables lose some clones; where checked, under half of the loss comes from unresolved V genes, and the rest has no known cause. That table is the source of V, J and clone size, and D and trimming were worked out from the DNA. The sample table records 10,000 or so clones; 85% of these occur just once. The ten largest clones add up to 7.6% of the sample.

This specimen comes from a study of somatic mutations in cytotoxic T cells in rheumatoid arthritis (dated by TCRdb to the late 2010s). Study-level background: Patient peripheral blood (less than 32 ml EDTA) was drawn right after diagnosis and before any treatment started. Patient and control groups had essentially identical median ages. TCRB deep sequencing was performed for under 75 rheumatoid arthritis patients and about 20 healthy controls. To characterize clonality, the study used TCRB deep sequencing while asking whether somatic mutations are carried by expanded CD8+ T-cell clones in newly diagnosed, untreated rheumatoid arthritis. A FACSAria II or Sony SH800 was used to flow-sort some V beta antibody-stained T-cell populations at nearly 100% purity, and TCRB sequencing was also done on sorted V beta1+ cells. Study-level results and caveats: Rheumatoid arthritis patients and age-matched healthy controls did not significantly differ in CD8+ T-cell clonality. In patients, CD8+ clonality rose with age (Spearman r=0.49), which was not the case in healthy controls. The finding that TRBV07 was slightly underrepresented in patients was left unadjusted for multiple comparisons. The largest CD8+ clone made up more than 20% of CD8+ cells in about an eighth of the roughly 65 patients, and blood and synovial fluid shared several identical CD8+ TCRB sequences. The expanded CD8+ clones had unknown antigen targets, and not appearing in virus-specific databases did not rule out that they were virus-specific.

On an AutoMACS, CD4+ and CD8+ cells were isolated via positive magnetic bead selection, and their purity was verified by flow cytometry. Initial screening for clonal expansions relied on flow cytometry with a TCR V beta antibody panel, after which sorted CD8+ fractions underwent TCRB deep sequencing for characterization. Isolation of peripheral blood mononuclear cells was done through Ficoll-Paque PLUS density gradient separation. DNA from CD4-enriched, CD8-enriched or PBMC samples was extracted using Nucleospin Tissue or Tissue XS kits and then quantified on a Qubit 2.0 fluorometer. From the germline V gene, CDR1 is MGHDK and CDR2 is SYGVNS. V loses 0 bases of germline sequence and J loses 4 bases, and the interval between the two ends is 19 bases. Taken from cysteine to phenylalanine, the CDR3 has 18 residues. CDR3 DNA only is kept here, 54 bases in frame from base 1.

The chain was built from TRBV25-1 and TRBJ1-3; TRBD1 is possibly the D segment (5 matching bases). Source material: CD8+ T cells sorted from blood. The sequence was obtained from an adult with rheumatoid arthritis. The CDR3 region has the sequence CASSEYFGAAERGNTIYF. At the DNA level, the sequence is TGTGCCAGCAGTGAATATTTCGGGGCCGCCGAGAGGGGAAACACCATATATTTT.